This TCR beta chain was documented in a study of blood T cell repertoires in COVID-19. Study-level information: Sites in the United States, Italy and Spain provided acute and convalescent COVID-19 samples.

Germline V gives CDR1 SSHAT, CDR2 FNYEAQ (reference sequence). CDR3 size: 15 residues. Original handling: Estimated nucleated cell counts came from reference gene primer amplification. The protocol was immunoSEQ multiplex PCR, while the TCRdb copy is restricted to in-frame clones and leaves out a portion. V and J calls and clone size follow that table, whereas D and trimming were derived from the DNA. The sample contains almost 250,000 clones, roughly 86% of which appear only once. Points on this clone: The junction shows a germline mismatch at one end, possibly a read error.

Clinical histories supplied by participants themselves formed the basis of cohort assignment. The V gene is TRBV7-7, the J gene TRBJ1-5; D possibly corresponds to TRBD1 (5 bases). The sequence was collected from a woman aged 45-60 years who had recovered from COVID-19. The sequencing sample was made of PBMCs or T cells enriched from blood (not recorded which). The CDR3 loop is CASSLWEGPNQPQHF. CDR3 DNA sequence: TGTGCTAGCAGCTTATGGGAGGGGCCCAATCAGCCCCAGCATTTT.